The 30 T cell receptor beta chains listed next were all sequenced from one sample in a study of regulatory T cells in long-lasting Graves disease. The time point here: newly diagnosed GD, antithyroid drugs for less than 3 months. After RNA was extracted from PBMCs, the TCR library was made from it. Investigators prepared the TCR beta libraries by applying iRepertoire HTBI primers and Arm-PCR of CDR3 regions. One entry per CDR3 protein, called by TCRdb with MiXCR from the multiplex PCR reads. This table holds around 450,000 distinct CDR3 sequences, 15% to 20% found once. Separately, the same data were catalogued under a study of T cells in Graves' hyperthyroidism and ophthalmopathy.

Specimen: peripheral blood mononuclear cells (PBMCs), collected at new diagnosis, from a patient treated with antithyroid drugs. All receptors derive from a man aged 40-55 years with Graves disease.

This clonotype has ten or more counts. The rearrangement uses TRBV20-1 and TRBJ2-3, with D tentatively TRBD2 (7 bases). This CDR3 is built from 13 residues. V was cut by 7 bases and J by 4 bases, with 15 bases left in between. From germline, CDR1 is DFQATT and CDR2 SNEGSKA (reference sequence). CDR3 loop: CSGGGGRSDTQYF. The CDR3 bases are TGCAGTGGGGGAGGGGGGCGTTCAGATACGCAGTATTTT.

The sample holds many counts of this clonotype. The chain joins TRBV6-1 to TRBJ1-5, with D perhaps matching TRBD1 (6 bases). The germline V gene encodes CDR1 MNHNS and CDR2 SASEGT. V was clipped by 0 bases and J by 2 bases, with 8 bases between them. The length of the CDR3 is 15 residues. The chain's CDR3 is CASSEAGGGNQPQHF. Here the CDR3 DNA reads TGTGCCAGCAGTGAAGCAGGGGGTGGCAATCAGCCCCAGCATTTT.

This clonotype showed up many times. The V and J genes are TRBV28 and TRBJ2-3; TRBD2 agrees at 8 bases. The CDR3 totals 13 residues. V dropped 6 bases and J dropped 3; count of bases not matched to a gene: 2. Germline V lookup: CDR1 MDHEN, CDR2 SYDVKM. Here the CDR3 reads CASSGGATDTQYF. CDR3 nucleotide sequence: TGTGCCAGCAGCGGGGGGGCAACAGATACGCAGTATTTT. Drawing the rest from reference TRBV28 and TRBJ2-3, the complete variable domain is DVKVTQSSRYLVKRTGEKVFLECVQDMDHENMFWYRQDPGLGLRLIYFSYDVKMKEKGDIPEGYSVSREKKERFSLILESASTNQTSMYLCASSGGATDTQYFGPGTRLTVL.

Ten or more counts support this clonotype. This chain joins TRBV28 and TRBJ2-7; D is unclear. Germline V gives CDR1 MDHEN, CDR2 SYDVKM. The CDR3 contains 12 residues. Between the trimmed V and J ends, which lost 6 bases and 4 bases, there was a span of 10 bases. CDR3 sequence (DNA): TGTGCCAGCAGCCTGCGGCGATACGAGCAGTACTTC. Translating it yields CASSLRRYEQYF. The full variable domain, its missing parts supplied by reference TRBV28 and TRBJ2-7, is DVKVTQSSRYLVKRTGEKVFLECVQDMDHENMFWYRQDPGLGLRLIYFSYDVKMKEKGDIPEGYSVSREKKERFSLILESASTNQTSMYLCASSLRRYEQYFGPGTRLTVT.

The genes are TRBV12-3 or TRBV12-4 and TRBJ2-1; D gene unclear. V gave up 4 bases and J gave up 7 bases, with 8 bases separating them. This CDR3 has 12 residues. The CDR3 spells CASSSMVNEQFF. The DNA for the CDR3 is TGTGCCAGCAGTTCTATGGTTAATGAGCAGTTCTTC.

This clonotype was picked up many times. The chain links TRBV28 to TRBJ1-5; TRBD1 aligns across 7 bases. CDR1 is MDHEN, CDR2 SYDVKM, per germline. The V gene end was trimmed by 5 bases and the J gene end by 2 bases; junction bases not matched to a gene: 9. CDR3 length equals 16 residues. CDR3 amino acids: CASSDTRGFGNQPQHF. The CDR3 DNA is TGTGCCAGCAGTGACACCAGGGGGTTTGGCAATCAGCCCCAGCATTTT.

In this sample, this clonotype turned up many times. The V gene is TRBV3-1, the J gene TRBJ2-3; D perhaps matches TRBD2 (5 bases). The CDR3 loop spans 13 amino acids. V was pared by 0 bases and J by 11 bases, with 12 bases between. Germline V lookup: CDR1 LGHDT, CDR2 YNNKEL (reference sequence). Here the CDR3 reads CASSQEGPREQYF. The CDR3 region has the DNA TGTGCCAGCAGCCAAGAAGGGCCTCGGGAGCAGTATTTT.

This rearrangement joins TRBV29-1 to TRBJ2-1; weak D call: TRBD2 (5 bases). This CDR3 comprises 11 residues. V was clipped by 4 bases and J by 8 bases, with 9 bases between them. The germline CDR1 and CDR2 sequences are SQVTM and ANQGSEA. The CDR3 is CSVARADEQFF. CDR3 DNA: TGCAGCGTTGCGAGGGCTGATGAGCAGTTCTTC.

This clonotype was counted only a few times. V is TRBV9 and J is TRBJ2-1; D unclear. Germline CDR1 is SGDLS and CDR2 is YYNGEE. The CDR3 runs to 15 residues. Between the trimmed V and J ends, which lost 0 bases and 2 bases, there was a span of 9 bases. In DNA form, the CDR3 reads TGTGCCAGCAGCGTAGAAACTGTCACCTACAATGAGCAGTTCTTC. Protein product: CASSVETVTYNEQFF. The variable domain in full, with the rest retrieved from reference TRBV9 and TRBJ2-1, is DSGVTQTPKHLITATGQRVTLRCSPRSGDLSVYWYQQSLDQGLQFLIQYYNGEERAKGNILERFSAQQFPDLHSELNLSSLELGDSALYFCASSVETVTYNEQFFGPGTRLTVL.

This clonotype came up a few times. V is TRBV5-1 and J is TRBJ2-2, with no clear D. This CDR3 has 13 amino acids. V dropped 0 bases and J dropped 5 bases, with 5 bases sitting between them. The germline CDR1 and CDR2 sequences are SGHRS and YFSETQ. The CDR3, as DNA: TGCGCCAGCAGCTTGGAGACTACCGGGGAGCTGTTTTTT. It encodes CASSLETTGELFF.

In its sample, this clonotype was seen a few times. This chain joins TRBV19 and TRBJ2-5; perhaps D is TRBD1 or TRBD2 (6 bases each). CDR3 length: 16 residues. The V end was cut by 5 bases, the J end by 5 bases, with 21 bases between. The germline V gene encodes CDR1 LNHDA and CDR2 SQIVND (reference sequence). Here the CDR3 DNA reads TGTGCCAGTAGTGCGGGGCCATCAACAGGGACCGAGACCCAGTACTTC. As protein: CASSAGPSTGTETQYF.

This clonotype was observed a single time. Just one base apart from a much larger clone, this may be a read error. This rearrangement joins TRBV7-9 to TRBJ2-2; D might be TRBD2 (5 bases). Trimming pared 9 bases from V and 3 bases from J, leaving 11 bases between. The germline gives CDR1 SEHNR, CDR2 FQNEAQ (reference sequence). The CDR3 spans 13 residues. CDR3 residues: CARHGKDTGELFF. CDR3 bases: TGTGCCAGGCACGGGAAGGACACCGGGGAGCTGTTTTTT.

The V gene is TRBV7-6, the J gene TRBJ2-6; no clear D gene. Looked up from germline, CDR1 is SGHVS and CDR2 is FNYEAQ. V was cut by 2 bases and J by 1 base, with 18 bases left in between. This CDR3 region has 19 residues. The CDR3 loop reads CASSLWHWIGKSGANVLTF. In DNA form, the CDR3 reads TGTGCCAGCAGCTTATGGCATTGGATAGGGAAGTCTGGGGCCAACGTCCTGACTTTC. The entire variable domain, with the rest obtained from reference TRBV7-6 and TRBJ2-6, is as follows: GAGVSQSPRYKVTKRGQDVALRCDPISGHVSLYWYRQALGQGPEFLTYFNYEAQQDKSGLPNDRFSAERPEGSISTLTIQRTEQRDSAMYRCASSLWHWIGKSGANVLTFGAGSRLTVL.

The chain carries TRBV2 and TRBJ1-1; D uncertain. The CDR3 covers 13 residues. Deletions cut 3 bases from V and 1 base from J, with 6 bases between. Germline V lookup: CDR1 SNHLY, CDR2 FYNNEI. The CDR3 sequence: CASSELENTEAFF. The CDR3 coding sequence is TGTGCCAGCAGTGAGCTAGAGAACACTGAAGCTTTCTTT.

The chain combines TRBV9 with TRBJ2-2; the match to TRBD2 covers 11 bases. V was clipped by 2 bases and J by 6 bases; unmatched bases: 6. Germline V gene sequence: CDR1 SGDLS, CDR2 YYNGEE. The CDR3 covers 16 residues. The CDR3 is CASSVLAGGYAGELFF. The CDR3 DNA is TGTGCCAGCAGCGTGTTAGCGGGAGGGTACGCCGGGGAGCTGTTTTTT.

This clonotype was seen at least ten times. This chain joins TRBV10-3 and TRBJ2-1; 9 bases line up with TRBD1. In germline, CDR1 is ENHRY, CDR2 SYGVKD. J was trimmed by 5 bases and V by 10 bases; bases with no gene match: 12. This CDR3 comprises 15 residues. DNA of the CDR3: TGTGCCACCACCGCCGGGACAGGGTCTGACAATGAGCAGTTCTTC. Its protein product is CATTAGTGSDNEQFF.

By frequency in the sample, this clonotype is medium-sized. The chain employs TRBV29-1 and TRBJ1-1, with 8 bases that match TRBD1. Germline assignment: CDR1 SQVTM and CDR2 ANQGSEA. Losses at the gene ends were 2 bases for V and 9 bases for J; bases not matched to a gene: 8. The CDR3 is 13 residues long. The CDR3 spells CSVETTGDRQAFF. Written as DNA, the CDR3 is TGCAGCGTTGAAACGACAGGGGACCGTCAAGCTTTCTTT.

The rearrangement joins TRBV29-1 to TRBJ1-2, with D unresolved. The CDR3 spans 11 residues. CDR1 SQVTM and CDR2 ANQGSEA come from the germline V gene. V was shortened by 5 bases and J by 0 bases, with 4 bases between the two germline ends. The CDR3 spells CSVLTNYGYTF. CDR3 DNA: TGCAGCGTTCTTACTAACTATGGCTACACCTTC.

At least ten counts were recorded for this clonotype. The chain uses TRBV5-1 and TRBJ2-1; unclear D gene. The CDR3 spans 15 residues. Trimming removed 0 bases at V and 0 bases at J, with 7 bases between. CDR1 and CDR2 from the germline V gene are SGHRS and YFSETQ. As DNA, the CDR3 is TGCGCCAGCAGCTTGGATTTTAGCTCCTACAATGAGCAGTTCTTC. Translation gives CASSLDFSSYNEQFF.

This clonotype came up many times. The V call is TRBV5-1, the J call TRBJ1-1; possible D gene TRBD1, 5 bases. V lost 4 bases, J lost 1 base, and 8 bases lay in between. Germline lookup yields CDR1 SGHRS and CDR2 YFSETQ. CDR3 length: 13 amino acids. As DNA, the CDR3 is TGCGCCAGCAGCCACGGACAGAACACTGAAGCTTTCTTT. It is translated as CASSHGQNTEAFF. The full variable domain, with the rest looked up from reference TRBV5-1 and TRBJ1-1, is KAGVTQTPRYLIKTRGQQVTLSCSPISGHRSVSWYQQTPGQGLQFLFEYFSETQRNKGNFPGRFSGRQFSNSRSEMNVSTLELGDSALYLCASSHGQNTEAFFGQGTRLTVV.

This clonotype was found many times. CDR3 region: CASSSGQGTGELFF. The CDR3 DNA reads TGTGCCAGCAGCTCGGGACAGGGCACCGGGGAGCTGTTTTTT. V is TRBV28 and J is TRBJ2-2; 9 bases fit TRBD1. Germline-derived CDR1 and CDR2 are MDHEN and SYDVKM. The CDR3 runs to 14 residues. V dropped 6 bases and J dropped 4; count of bases not matched to a gene: 3.

The rearrangement links TRBV30 to TRBJ2-3; no reliable D call. V was cut by 5 bases and J by 5 bases, with 11 bases left in between. The CDR3 loop spans 12 amino acids. Germline V gene data show CDR1 as GTSNPN and CDR2 as SVGIG (reference sequence). CDR3 in DNA: TGTGCCTGGGGCCGTTTAGGAGATACGCAGTATTTT. Translated, it gives CAWGRLGDTQYF.

This clonotype was recorded at least ten times. V and J are TRBV7-9 and TRBJ2-7; the D gene is possibly TRBD2 (6 bases). CDR3 size: 14 residues. Trimming removed 2 bases at V and 1 base at J, with 9 bases between. Germline values: CDR1 SEHNR, CDR2 FQNEAQ (reference sequence). The CDR3 loop reads CASSLPGRSYEQYF. The CDR3 DNA is TGTGCCAGCAGCTTACCGGGGAGGTCCTACGAGCAGTACTTC.

This clonotype has at least ten counts. The V and J genes are TRBV6-1 and TRBJ2-7, with 10 bases identical to TRBD2. The length of the CDR3 is 14 residues. Germline values: CDR1 MNHNS, CDR2 SASEGT. V dropped 5 bases and J dropped 5; count of bases not matched to a gene: 6. The CDR3 nucleotides are TGTGCCAGCAGTCGGCTAGCGGGAGACGACGAGCAGTACTTC. This encodes CASSRLAGDDEQYF.

The sample holds many counts of this clonotype. The chain uses TRBV7-9 and TRBJ2-3; TRBD2 might be the D (9 bases). V lost 7 bases and J 4 bases, leaving 30 bases between the germline ends. Germline-derived CDR1 and CDR2 are SEHNR and FQNEAQ (reference sequence). The CDR3 has 19 amino acids. CDR3: CASMGGGQGSGRAADTQYF. The CDR3 nucleotides are TGTGCCAGCATGGGCGGAGGACAGGGTAGCGGGAGAGCGGCAGATACGCAGTATTTT.

This clonotype has only a few counts. V is TRBV28 and J is TRBJ1-4; D is uncertain. Per the germline V gene, CDR1 is MDHEN and CDR2 is SYDVKM. The CDR3 sequence is 12 residues long. Trimming took off 2 bases at V and 7 bases at J, with 5 bases between the two ends. The DNA for the CDR3 is TGTGCCAGCAGTTTAAAAGTTGAAAAACTGTTTTTT. This gives the protein CASSLKVEKLFF.

The table lists this clonotype with many counts. V and J are TRBV20-1 and TRBJ2-3; 8 bases agree with TRBD2. Germline CDR1 is DFQATT and CDR2 is SNEGSKA (reference sequence). J gave up 5 bases and V 4 bases, and 8 bases lay outside the gene matches. CDR3 length: 14 amino acids. The CDR3, as DNA: TGCAGTGCTATTGGAGCGGGAGCGGGAGATACGCAGTATTTT. Amino acid sequence: CSAIGAGAGDTQYF.

The chain employs TRBV11-2 and TRBJ2-7; 9 bases match TRBD1. Germline V gene data show CDR1 as SGHAT and CDR2 as FQNNGV. V lost 4 bases to trimming and J lost 5 bases; unmatched junction nucleotides: 6. The CDR3 runs to 14 residues. CDR3 nucleotide sequence: TGTGCCAGCAGCTATGACAGGGGGAACCACGAGCAGTACTTC. Residues: CASSYDRGNHEQYF.

This clonotype has a count of ten or more. Written as DNA, the CDR3 is TGTGCCAGCAGCTTAGGGGGGCGGGGAAATCAGCCCCAGCATTTT. Protein sequence: CASSLGGRGNQPQHF. The chain combines TRBV7-9 with TRBJ1-5; maybe TRBD1 (6 bases). This CDR3 contains 15 residues. Per germline, CDR1 SEHNR and CDR2 FQNEAQ (reference sequence). V lost 1 base and J 4 bases, leaving 11 bases between the germline ends.

A word on this clonotype: This clone may be a read error of a much larger clone one base away. This rearrangement joins TRBV10-3 to TRBJ2-7, with 7 positions matching TRBD1. The CDR3 runs 13 residues. The germline V gene encodes CDR1 ENHRY and CDR2 SYGVKD. The CDR3 spells CATSDLTGSEQYF. The CDR3 DNA follows: TGTGCCACCAGTGACCTGACAGGGAGCGAGCAGTACTTC.